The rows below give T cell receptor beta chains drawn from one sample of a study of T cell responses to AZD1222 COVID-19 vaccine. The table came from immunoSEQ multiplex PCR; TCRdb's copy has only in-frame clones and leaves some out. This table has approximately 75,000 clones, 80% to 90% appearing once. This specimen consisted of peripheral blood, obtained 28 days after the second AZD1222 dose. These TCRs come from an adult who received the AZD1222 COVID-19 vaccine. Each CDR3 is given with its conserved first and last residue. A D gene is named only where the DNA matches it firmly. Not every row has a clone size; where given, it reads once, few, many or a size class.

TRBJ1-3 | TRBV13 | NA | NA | CASSPGSGNTIYF | TGTGCCAGCAGCCCCGGGAGCGGGAACACCATATATTTT
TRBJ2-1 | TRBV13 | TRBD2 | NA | CASSVDWSGGAEQFF | TGTGCCAGCAGCGTCGACTGGAGCGGGGGGGCCGAGCAGTTCTTC
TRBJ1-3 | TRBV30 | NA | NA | CACKTRGAGNTIYF | TGTGCCTGTAAAACCAGGGGAGCCGGAAACACCATATATTTT
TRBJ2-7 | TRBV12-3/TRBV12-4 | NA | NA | CASSGGWEQYF | TGTGCCAGCAGTGGGGGCTGGGAGCAGTACTTC
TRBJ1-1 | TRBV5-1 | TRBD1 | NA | CASSSGQGRTEAFF | TGCGCCAGCAGCTCGGGACAGGGGCGGACTGAAGCTTTCTTT
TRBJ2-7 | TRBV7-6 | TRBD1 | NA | CASSTQTGTDSYEQYF | TGTGCCAGCAGCACTCAAACCGGGACAGACTCCTACGAGCAGTACTTC
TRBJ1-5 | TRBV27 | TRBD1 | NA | CASSILLPGQGPNQPQHF | TGTGCCAGCAGTATCCTCCTTCCGGGACAGGGTCCCAATCAGCCCCAGCATTTT
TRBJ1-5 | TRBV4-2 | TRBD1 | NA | CASSQVRQGVLDQPQHF | TGTGCCAGCAGCCAAGTGCGACAGGGGGTCTTGGATCAGCCCCAGCATTTT
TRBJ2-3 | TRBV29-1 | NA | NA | CSVEAVGGDTQYF | TGCAGCGTTGAAGCGGTTGGAGGGGATACGCAGTATTTT
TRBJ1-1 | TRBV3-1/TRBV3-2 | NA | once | CASSLGQNTEAFF | TGTGCCAGCAGCTTAGGACAGAACACTGAAGCTTTCTTT
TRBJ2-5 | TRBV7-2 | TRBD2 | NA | CASSLERGQETQYF | TGTGCCAGCAGCTTGGAGCGGGGCCAAGAGACCCAGTACTTC
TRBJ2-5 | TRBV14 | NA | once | CASSQHGLTQRKTQYF | TGTGCCAGCAGCCAGCATGGTCTCACCCAAAGGAAGACCCAGTACTTC
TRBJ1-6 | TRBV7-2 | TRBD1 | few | CASFRQGENSPLHF | TGTGCCAGCTTCCGACAGGGTGAGAATTCACCCCTCCACTTT
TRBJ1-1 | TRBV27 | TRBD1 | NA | CASSWDRGAEAFF | TGTGCCAGCAGTTGGGACAGGGGCGCTGAAGCTTTCTTT
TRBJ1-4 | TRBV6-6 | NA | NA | CASSYGLTNEKLFF | TGTGCCAGCAGTTACGGGTTAACTAATGAAAAACTGTTTTTT
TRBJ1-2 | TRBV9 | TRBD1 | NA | CASSPGQGNYGYTF | TGTGCCAGCAGCCCCGGACAGGGAAACTATGGCTACACCTTC
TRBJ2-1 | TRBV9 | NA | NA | CASSVWSGDDEQFF | TGTGCCAGCAGCGTTTGGTCGGGTGACGATGAGCAGTTCTTC
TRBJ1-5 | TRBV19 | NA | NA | CASSVWGQYSNQPQHF | TGTGCCAGTAGTGTTTGGGGGCAGTATAGCAATCAGCCCCAGCATTTT
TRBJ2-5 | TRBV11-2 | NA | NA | CASSLARTRGRETQYF | TGTGCCAGCAGCTTAGCCCGAACTAGAGGACGAGAGACCCAGTACTTC
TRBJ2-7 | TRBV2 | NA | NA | CASSAQSPSEQYF | TGTGCCAGCAGTGCGCAATCCCCTTCCGAGCAGTACTTC
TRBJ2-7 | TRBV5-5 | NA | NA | CASSLVPEARGYEQYF | TGTGCCAGCAGCTTGGTACCCGAGGCGCGGGGCTACGAGCAGTACTTC
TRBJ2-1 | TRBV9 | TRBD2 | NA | CASSATPGLAGGSEQFF | TGTGCCAGCAGCGCAACACCGGGACTAGCGGGGGGAAGCGAGCAGTTCTTC
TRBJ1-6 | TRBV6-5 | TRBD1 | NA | CASSYGQGRSPLHF | TGTGCCAGCAGTTACGGACAGGGTAGATCACCCCTCCACTTT
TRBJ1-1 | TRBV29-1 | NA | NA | CSVDPGNTEAFF | TGCAGCGTTGACCCGGGGAACACTGAAGCTTTCTTT
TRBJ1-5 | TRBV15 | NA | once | CATSRGDISNQPQHF | TGTGCCACCAGCAGAGGTGACATTAGCAATCAGCCCCAGCATTTT
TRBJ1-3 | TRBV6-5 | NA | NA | CASTDGSGNTIYF | TGTGCCAGCACAGACGGCTCTGGAAACACCATATATTTT
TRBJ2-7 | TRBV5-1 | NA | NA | CASSLDGAVREQYF | TGCGCCAGCAGCTTGGATGGGGCGGTCCGTGAGCAGTACTTC